These 8 T cell receptor beta chains originate from one sample sequenced in a study of T cells expressing NK-cell markers. TCRdb re-called the 5' RACE reads and gives one entry per CDR3 protein, without DNA. The sample table sets out about 260,000 distinct CDR3 sequences. The sequenced material came from blood T cells: a sorted CD56 or NKG2C T cell subset, CD4+ or CD8+ T cells, or bulk PBMC T cells (not recorded which). The receptors derive from a man between 18 and 35 years old in good health.

This chain uses TRBV7-2 with TRBJ2-5. Germline V gene data show CDR1 as SGHTA and CDR2 as FQGNSA. This CDR3 contains 14 residues. CDR3: CASSLSYAQETQYF.

The rearrangement links TRBV7-6 to TRBJ1-1. The germline V gene encodes CDR1 SGHVS and CDR2 FNYEAQ. The CDR3 covers 14 residues. The chain's CDR3 is CASSLAPVNTEAFF.

The gene calls are TRBV12-3 or TRBV12-4 and TRBJ1-1; the TCRdb call, TRBD1, lacks DNA for checking. The CDR3 consists of 14 residues. The CDR3 protein is CASSVRGMGTEAFF.

The chain joins TRBV29-1 to TRBJ2-5; as DNA is missing, the TRBD2 call by TCRdb cannot be tested. This CDR3 has 15 residues. Germline-derived CDR1 and CDR2 are SQVTM and ANQGSEA. The CDR3 sequence is CSVARLSGSLETQYF.

V and J are TRBV30 and TRBJ2-4; the TCRdb call, TRBD1, lacks DNA for checking. The CDR3 is made up of 15 amino acids. CDR1 and CDR2 from the germline V gene are GTSNPN and SVGIG (reference sequence). The CDR3 is CAWTNGEGPKNIQYF.

The rearrangement uses TRBV11-2 and TRBJ2-7; there is no DNA to check the TCRdb D call of TRBD2. This CDR3 has 15 residues. Germline V lookup: CDR1 SGHAT, CDR2 FQNNGV. CDR3 loop: CASSATGTSPYEQYF.

The chain joins TRBV7-2 to TRBJ2-7; TCRdb calls TRBD2, which cannot be checked without DNA. Germline CDR1 reads SGHTA; CDR2 reads FQGNSA. This CDR3 region has 13 residues. CDR3 in amino acids: CASSLVVAGEQYF.

CDR3: CASSYLGNEQFF. The chain joins TRBV6-2 or TRBV6-3 to TRBJ2-1. There are 12 residues in the CDR3. CDR1 and CDR2 from the germline V gene are MNHEY and SVGEGT.